Sequencing of this TCR beta chain was carried out in a study of blood T cell repertoires in COVID-19. Across the study: COVID-19 samples collected from the United States, Italy and Spain covered acute and convalescent phases. Sources were T cells, B-cell-depleted T cells, or PBMCs; the material itself was cDNA or gDNA.

Per the original methods: Amplification with reference gene primers provided the estimates of nucleated cell counts. Method: immunoSEQ multiplex PCR; TCRdb's copy keeps in-frame clones and lacks some. V, J and clone size are taken as reported in that table, and D and trimming were inferred from the DNA itself. The repertoire includes about 45,000 clones, about 85% of them detected once, and 5% to 7% sits in the top ten. This CDR3 spans 14 amino acids. The V and J ends lost 7 bases and 3 bases, in that order; junction bases with no gene match: 8. The germline V gene has CDR1 MDHEN and CDR2 SYDVKM. The sequenced material came from peripheral blood. This TCR was recovered from a man aged 45-65 years with active COVID-19. V usage is TRBV28 and J usage is TRBJ2-7; 8 nucleotides agree with TRBD2. The CDR3 DNA follows: TGTGCCAGCACCTCCGCTAGCGGGTTCTACGAGCAGTACTTC. It is translated as CASTSASGFYEQYF.